The T cell receptor beta chain under discussion was sequenced for a study of blood T cell repertoires in COVID-19. Study as a whole: Acute and convalescent COVID-19 samples came from the United States, Italy and Spain. T cells, B-cell-depleted T cells, or PBMCs provided the cDNA or gDNA that served as material.

TCRdb's copy holds only in-frame clones and misses some; the assay was immunoSEQ multiplex PCR. Of more than 15,000 clones listed, 91% were seen once; the top ten hold 3.5% to 5%. V was pared by 2 bases and J by 4 bases, with 3 bases of the junction left unmatched. The CDR3 sequence is 15 residues long. Germline lookup yields CDR1 KGHSH and CDR2 LQKENI. The gene calls are TRBV18 and TRBJ2-1, with 9 bases lining up with TRBD2. This clonotype originated in a human donor in a cohort sampled during active COVID-19. Sequencing was carried out using peripheral blood. The CDR3: CASSPRTSVYNEQFF. CDR3 nucleotides: TGTGCCAGCTCACCAAGGACTAGCGTTTACAATGAGCAGTTCTTC.